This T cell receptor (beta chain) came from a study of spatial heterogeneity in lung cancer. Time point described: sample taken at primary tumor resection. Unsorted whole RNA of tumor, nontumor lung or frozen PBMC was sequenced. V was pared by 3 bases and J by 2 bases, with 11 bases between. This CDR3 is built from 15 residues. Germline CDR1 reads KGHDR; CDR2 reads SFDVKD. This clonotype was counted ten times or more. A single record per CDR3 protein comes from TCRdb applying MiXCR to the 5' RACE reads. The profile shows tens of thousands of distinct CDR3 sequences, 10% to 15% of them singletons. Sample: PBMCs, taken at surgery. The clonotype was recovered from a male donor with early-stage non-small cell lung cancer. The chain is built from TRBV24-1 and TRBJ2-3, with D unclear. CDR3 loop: CATSDAAGDTDTQYF. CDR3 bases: TGTGCCACCAGTGATGCCGCAGGAGACACAGATACGCAGTATTTT.